The 19 T cell receptor beta chains given below trace back to one sample, sequenced in a study of shared clonotypes between healthy human individuals. Profiling relied on immunoSEQ multiplex PCR, and the TCRdb table lists in-frame clones only, not all of them. The sample consists of around 1,100,000 clones, roughly 80% of them appearing once. The material sequenced was memory CD4+ T cells from PBMCs. Subset of the sample: CD45RA-negative fraction. These receptors were taken from a man in his late teens or twenties in good health. Some clones in this sample may be carry-over from other donors' samples.

The gene calls are TRBV27 and TRBJ1-1; a possible D gene is TRBD1 (6 bases). This CDR3 is built from 14 residues. The germline V gene encodes CDR1 MNHEY and CDR2 SMNVEV (reference sequence). V lost 7 bases to trimming and J lost 3 bases, with 15 bases between them. The DNA for the CDR3 is TGTGCCAGCACCCTTATTGCAGGGGACACTGAAGCTTTCTTT. It yields the protein CASTLIAGDTEAFF.

The chain uses TRBV6-1 and TRBJ2-1, with TRBD2 identical over 12 bases. V was clipped by 0 bases and J by 8 bases; unmatched bases: 8. The CDR3 runs 17 residues. Germline CDR1 reads MNHNS; CDR2 reads SASEGT. This CDR3 reads CASSEAPSGGGQDEQFF. As DNA, the CDR3 is TGTGCCAGCAGTGAAGCGCCTAGCGGGGGGGGTCAGGATGAGCAGTTCTTC.

V usage is TRBV7-2 and J usage is TRBJ2-5, with D possibly called TRBD1 or TRBD2 (7 bases each). Trimming pared 5 bases from V and 5 bases from J, leaving 24 bases between. Germline loops: CDR1 SGHTA, CDR2 FQGNSA. The CDR3 is 17 residues long. This chain's CDR3 is CASSPRRGAGVPETQYF. CDR3 DNA sequence: TGTGCCAGCAGCCCGCGCAGGGGGGCGGGAGTTCCCGAGACCCAGTACTTC.

This clone came up once. The rearrangement uses TRBV6-5 and TRBJ2-1, with D perhaps matching TRBD2 (6 bases). V dropped 2 bases and J dropped 7 bases, with 12 bases sitting between them. CDR1 and CDR2 from the germline V gene are MNHEY and SVGAGI. This CDR3 region has 14 residues. The CDR3 region has the DNA TGTGCCAGCAGTTACCGGGAGAGAAGAAATGAGCAGTTCTTC. This sequence encodes CASSYRERRNEQFF.

Details on this clone: Distinct nucleotide sequences in the sample also encode this CDR3. The gene calls are TRBV11-2 and TRBJ1-3; no definite D call. V was trimmed by 3 bases and J by 4 bases, leaving 7 bases between them. There are 13 residues in the CDR3. Germline CDR1 and CDR2: SGHAT and FQNNGV. In nucleotides, the CDR3 is TGTGCCAGCAGCTTGGCTGGGGGAAACACCATATATTTT. This encodes CASSLAGGNTIYF.

This clone was recorded once. This rearrangement joins TRBV2 to TRBJ1-2; tentatively, D is TRBD1 (6 bases). Germline loops: CDR1 SNHLY, CDR2 FYNNEI. V was trimmed by 6 bases and J by 8 bases, leaving 16 bases between them. The CDR3 extends over 13 amino acids. The chain's CDR3 is CASRRQVSGGYTF. The CDR3 nucleotides read TGTGCCAGCAGGAGACAGGTTTCGGGGGGCTACACCTTC.

This chain links TRBV5-4 with TRBJ2-1, with D unresolved. Germline V gives CDR1 SGHNT, CDR2 YYREEE (reference sequence). The CDR3 consists of 13 residues. The V end was cut by 0 bases, the J end by 4 bases, with 5 bases between. The CDR3 bases are TGTGCCAGCAGCTTGGTGCCATACAATGAGCAGTTCTTC. Translating gives CASSLVPYNEQFF.

The DNA of the CDR3 is TGTGCCAGCAGCCAAGATTTCAGTGCTAGGCACGAGCAGTACTTC. Amino acid sequence: CASSQDFSARHEQYF. The chain has TRBV14 and TRBJ2-7; D not resolved. This CDR3 contains 15 residues. V was shortened by 0 bases and J by 5 bases, with 14 bases between the two germline ends. Germline CDR1 and CDR2: SGHDN and FVKESK.

The chain uses TRBV2 and TRBJ2-2, with D unresolved. This CDR3 region has 15 residues. In germline, CDR1 is SNHLY, CDR2 FYNNEI. V dropped 2 bases and J dropped 3 bases, with 10 bases sitting between them. The DNA of the CDR3 is TGTGCCAGCAGTGAACTTCCCACCTACACCGGGGAGCTGTTTTTT. Translated: CASSELPTYTGELFF.

The chain links TRBV5-5 to TRBJ2-5; D gene uncertain. This CDR3 is built from 16 residues. Deletions cut 0 bases from V and 2 bases from J, with 14 bases between. Germline-derived CDR1 and CDR2 are SGHKS and YYEKEE (reference sequence). CDR3 DNA sequence: TGTGCCAGCAGCTTGGCGGTACGGCGAAGACAAGAGACCCAGTACTTC. Protein product: CASSLAVRRRQETQYF. Full variable domain (remainder filled in from reference TRBV5-5 and TRBJ2-5): DAGVTQSPTHLIKTRGQQVTLRCSPISGHKSVSWYQQVLGQGPQFIFQYYEKEERGRGNFPDRFSARQFPNYSSELNVNALLLGDSALYLCASSLAVRRRQETQYFGPGTRLLVL.

The V gene is TRBV14, the J gene TRBJ2-7; 10 positions match TRBD2. Germline V CDR1 and CDR2: SGHDN, FVKESK. This CDR3 spans 14 amino acids. V lost 4 bases, J lost 10 bases, and 10 bases stayed unmatched. As DNA, the CDR3 is TGTGCCAGCAGCCTCGGACTAGCGGCCGGGGGACAGTACTTC. As protein: CASSLGLAAGGQYF.

The V gene is TRBV6-1, the J gene TRBJ1-2; D gene unclear. This CDR3 region has 14 residues. V shed 1 base and J shed 4 bases, with 10 bases lying between them. The V gene's germline CDR1 is MNHNS and CDR2 SASEGT. CDR3 loop: CASSEVPIIYGYTF. The CDR3 region has the DNA TGTGCCAGCAGTGAAGTCCCGATTATCTATGGCTACACCTTC.

The genes are TRBV28 and TRBJ2-5; D may match TRBD1 or TRBD2 (6 bases each). Germline loops: CDR1 MDHEN, CDR2 SYDVKM. V lost 6 bases to trimming and J lost 5 bases, with 13 bases between them. The CDR3 sequence is 13 residues long. CDR3 sequence: CASSLGGHETQYF. The CDR3 DNA follows: TGTGCCAGCAGCCTTGGGGGGCACGAGACCCAGTACTTC.

V gene TRBV7-9 combines with J gene TRBJ1-5; D possibly corresponds to TRBD1 (6 bases). The germline gives CDR1 SEHNR, CDR2 FQNEAQ (reference sequence). This CDR3 has 16 residues. V gave up 5 bases and J gave up 5 bases, with 19 bases separating them. CDR3: CASSINTGNRYQPQHF. The CDR3 DNA reads as TGTGCCAGCAGCATTAATACAGGGAATCGATATCAGCCCCAGCATTTT. Based on the CDR3 plus reference TRBV7-9 and TRBJ1-5, the full variable domain is DTGVSQNPRHKITKRGQNVTFRCDPISEHNRLYWYRQTLGQGPEFLTYFQNEAQLEKSRLLSDRFSAERPKGSFSTLEIQRTEQGDSAMYLCASSINTGNRYQPQHFGDGTRLSIL.

This sequence joins TRBV2 and TRBJ2-2; the match to TRBD2 covers 9 bases. Germline CDR1 and CDR2: SNHLY and FYNNEI. CDR3 length: 17 residues. Germline trimming cut 6 bases from V and 1 base from J; bases unmatched to any gene: 9. CDR3 protein: CASSAGTSRRNTGELFF. CDR3 sequence (DNA): TGTGCCAGCAGCGCCGGGACTAGCCGAAGGAACACCGGGGAGCTGTTTTTT.

The chain has TRBV5-8 and TRBJ2-7, with D possibly being TRBD1 or TRBD2 (5 bases each). The V end was cut by 2 bases, the J end by 0 bases, with 18 bases between. The CDR3 sequence is 17 residues long. In germline, CDR1 is SGHTS, CDR2 YDEGEE. CDR3 region: CASSLKGPQTLSYEQYF. The DNA of the CDR3 is TGTGCCAGCAGCTTAAAGGGACCACAAACCCTCTCCTACGAGCAGTACTTC.

The V and J genes are TRBV5-4 and TRBJ1-3, with no clear D. Per the germline V gene, CDR1 is SGHNT and CDR2 is YYREEE (reference sequence). The CDR3 is made up of 14 amino acids. V lost 2 bases and J lost 2, with 8 bases in between. The CDR3 DNA follows: TGTGCCAGCAGCTTAAGGTCAACTGGAAACACCATATATTTT. Its protein is CASSLRSTGNTIYF.

The chain combines TRBV5-1 with TRBJ1-4, with 7 bases that match TRBD1. Germline CDR1 reads SGHRS; CDR2 reads YFSETQ. The CDR3 is 16 residues long. J was trimmed by 5 bases and V by 5 bases; bases with no gene match: 12. CDR3 protein: CASSFGQVAGNEKLFF. The DNA for the CDR3 is TGCGCCAGCAGTTTCGGACAGGTCGCGGGGAATGAAAAACTGTTTTTT.

This clone appeared once. J is TRBJ2-6 and V is TRBV5-1; 7 nucleotides match TRBD2. The CDR3 runs 16 residues. Trimming removed 4 bases from V and 0 bases from J; junction bases left unmatched: 4. From germline, CDR1 is SGHRS and CDR2 YFSETQ. As DNA, the CDR3 is TGCGCCAGCAGCACCACGGGGGGCTCTGGGGCCAACGTCCTGACTTTC. The encoded protein is CASSTTGGSGANVLTF.